The sequence of this TCR beta chain was determined in a study of control samples from healthy donors and cancer patients. Produced via immunoSEQ multiplex PCR; TCRdb's table is partial and in-frame only. The sample has roughly 130,000 clones, 75% to 95% seen once. The CDR3 extends over 16 amino acids. Germline CDR1 reads KGHSH; CDR2 reads LQKENI. V lost 3 bases, J lost 0 bases, and 9 bases lay in between. The sample consisted of blood. The receptor was isolated from a man younger than 35 in good health. The V gene is TRBV18, the J gene TRBJ1-6, with no clear D. This chain's CDR3 is CASSPSLSSYNSPLHF. The CDR3 nucleotides read TGTGCCAGCTCACCGAGCCTTAGCTCCTATAATTCACCCCTCCACTTT.